This T cell receptor (beta chain) was sequenced for a study of cytomegalovirus exposure and HLA in healthy donors. Study overall: There were 350 to 400 genotyped donors. Of these, about 81% fell in the genetic ancestry cluster associated with self-reported Caucasian donors.

PCR primers comprised 60 Vbeta and 13 Jbeta primers. Clones were sequenced by immunoSEQ multiplex PCR, and TCRdb holds only the in-frame ones, with some missing. The repertoire holds roughly 120,000 clones, with 75% to 85% as singletons. Trimming cost V 8 bases and J 0 bases, with 28 bases left between them. The CDR3 is made up of 19 amino acids. Germline V gene lookup returns CDR1 SNHLY and CDR2 FYNNEI. Specimen: PBMCs. V gene TRBV2 combines with J gene TRBJ1-1, with a tentative D call TRBD1 (6 bases). This TCR derives from a man younger than 45 in good health and CMV-seronegative. This chain's CDR3 is CASLMIRGGGASLNTEAFF. The CDR3 nucleotides read TGTGCCAGCCTAATGATAAGGGGTGGGGGGGCGTCACTGAACACTGAAGCTTTCTTT.